This TCR beta chain came from a study of shared clonotypes between healthy human individuals. Points from the study as a whole: The study sampled only blood, and tissue repertoires likely differ.

As to this clone: Its matching antigen is unknown. This could be a read error, since a much larger clone is one nucleotide away.

The V gene's germline CDR1 is MNHEY and CDR2 SMNVEV (reference sequence). The trim removed 6 bases at V and 4 bases at J, leaving 3 bases unmatched. This CDR3 has 13 residues. Sequencing used immunoSEQ multiplex PCR; TCRdb keeps in-frame clones, though not all of them. The sample holds roughly 500,000 clones, approximately 85% seen once. The J gene is TRBJ1-2, the V gene TRBV27, with TRBD1 identical over 9 bases. The sample was PBMCs. The receptor's source is a woman aged 40-49 years in good health. Some clones in this sample may be carry-over from other donors' samples. The CDR3 bases are TGTGCCAGCAGCGAACAGGGGGCCTATGGCTACACCTTC. Its translation is CASSEQGAYGYTF.